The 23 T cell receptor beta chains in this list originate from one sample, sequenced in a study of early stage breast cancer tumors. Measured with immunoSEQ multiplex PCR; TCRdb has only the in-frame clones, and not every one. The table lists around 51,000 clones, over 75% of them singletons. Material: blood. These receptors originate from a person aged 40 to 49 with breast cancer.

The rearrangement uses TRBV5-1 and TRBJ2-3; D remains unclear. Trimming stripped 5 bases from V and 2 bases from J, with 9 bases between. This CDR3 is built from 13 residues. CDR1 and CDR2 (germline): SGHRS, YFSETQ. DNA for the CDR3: TGCGCCAGCAGGCGCTCCTACACAGATACGCAGTATTTT. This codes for CASRRSYTDTQYF. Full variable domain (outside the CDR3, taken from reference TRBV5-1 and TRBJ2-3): KAGVTQTPRYLIKTRGQQVTLSCSPISGHRSVSWYQQTPGQGLQFLFEYFSETQRNKGNFPGRFSGRQFSNSRSEMNVSTLELGDSALYLCASRRSYTDTQYFGPGTRLTVL.

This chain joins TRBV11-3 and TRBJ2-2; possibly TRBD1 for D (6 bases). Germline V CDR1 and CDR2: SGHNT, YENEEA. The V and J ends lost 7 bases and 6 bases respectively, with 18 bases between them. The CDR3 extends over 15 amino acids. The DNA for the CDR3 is TGTGCCAGCACGTATTTACAGGGTCGAGCCGGGGAGCTGTTTTTT. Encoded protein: CASTYLQGRAGELFF. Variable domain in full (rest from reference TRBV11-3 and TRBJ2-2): EAGVVQSPRYKIIEKKQPVAFWCNPISGHNTLYWYLQNLGQGPELLIRYENEEAVDDSQLPKDRFSAERLKGVDSTLKIQPAELGDSAVYLCASTYLQGRAGELFFGEGSRLTVL.

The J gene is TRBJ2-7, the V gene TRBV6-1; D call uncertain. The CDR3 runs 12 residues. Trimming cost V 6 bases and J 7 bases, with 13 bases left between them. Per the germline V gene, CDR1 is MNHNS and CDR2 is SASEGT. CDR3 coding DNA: TGTGCCAGCAGCCGAATTGGGGTAGAGCAGTACTTC. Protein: CASSRIGVEQYF.

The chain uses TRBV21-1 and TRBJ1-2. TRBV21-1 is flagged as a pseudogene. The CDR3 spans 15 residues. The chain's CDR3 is CASSNSGGNNYGYTF. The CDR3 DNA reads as TGTGCCAGCAGCAATTCAGGAGGGAACAACTATGGCTACACCTTC.

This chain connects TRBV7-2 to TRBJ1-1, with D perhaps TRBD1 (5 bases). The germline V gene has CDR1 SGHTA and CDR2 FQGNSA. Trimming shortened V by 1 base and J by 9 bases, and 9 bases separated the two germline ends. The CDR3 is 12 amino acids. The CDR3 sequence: CASSLGRQKAFF. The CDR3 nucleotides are TGTGCCAGCAGCTTAGGGAGACAGAAAGCTTTCTTT.

The CDR3 nucleotides are TGTGCCAGCAGCCCGCAACTGAGCCAAGAGACCCAGTACTTC. Encoded protein: CASSPQLSQETQYF. V usage is TRBV4-2 and J usage is TRBJ2-5; D is unclear. The length of the CDR3 is 14 residues. V lost 4 bases to trimming and J lost 1 base, with 10 bases between them. Germline V lookup: CDR1 LGHNA, CDR2 YNFKEQ.

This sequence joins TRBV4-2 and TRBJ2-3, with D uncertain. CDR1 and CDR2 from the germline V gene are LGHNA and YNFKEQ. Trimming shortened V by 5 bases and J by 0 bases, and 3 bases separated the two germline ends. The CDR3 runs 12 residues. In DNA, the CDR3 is TGTGCCAGCAGCGTGAGCACAGATACGCAGTATTTT. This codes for CASSVSTDTQYF.

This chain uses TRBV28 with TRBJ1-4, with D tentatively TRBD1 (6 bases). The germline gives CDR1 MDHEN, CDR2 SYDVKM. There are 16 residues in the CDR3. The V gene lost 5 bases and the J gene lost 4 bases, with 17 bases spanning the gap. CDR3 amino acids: CASSVRRGRGNEKLFF. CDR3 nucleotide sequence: TGTGCCAGCAGTGTTAGGAGGGGGAGGGGTAATGAAAAACTGTTTTTT.

CDR3 bases: TGTGCCAGTAGTAAGACTAGCGGGAGAGGGGAGCTGTTTTTT. Amino acids: CASSKTSGRGELFF. The V call is TRBV19, the J call TRBJ2-2, with TRBD2 matching 12 bases. Germline V gene sequence: CDR1 LNHDA, CDR2 SQIVND (reference sequence). After removal of 4 bases from V and 8 bases from J, the junction contained 2 bases not matched to a gene. The CDR3 is 14 amino acids.

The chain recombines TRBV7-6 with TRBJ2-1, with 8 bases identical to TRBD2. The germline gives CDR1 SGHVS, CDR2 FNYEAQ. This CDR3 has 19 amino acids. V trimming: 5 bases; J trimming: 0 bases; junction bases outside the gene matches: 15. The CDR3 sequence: CASSRDPAGAYRSYNEQFF. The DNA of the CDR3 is TGTGCCAGCAGCCGGGACCCAGCGGGAGCGTATCGCTCCTACAATGAGCAGTTCTTC.

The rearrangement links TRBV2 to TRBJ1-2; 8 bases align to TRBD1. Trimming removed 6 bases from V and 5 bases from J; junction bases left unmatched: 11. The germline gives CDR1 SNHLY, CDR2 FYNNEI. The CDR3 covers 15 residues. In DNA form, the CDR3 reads TGTGCCAGCAGGGAGGGGGACAGGACCCTTTATGGCTACACCTTC. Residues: CASREGDRTLYGYTF.

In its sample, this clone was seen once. The CDR3 sequence is CAGAISDTQYF. The CDR3 DNA follows: TGTGCCGGAGCCATCTCAGATACGCAGTATTTT. This chain joins TRBV7-9 and TRBJ2-3; D gene unclear. V lost 11 bases and J 4 bases, leaving 10 bases between the germline ends. The CDR3 is made up of 11 amino acids. From germline, CDR1 is SEHNR and CDR2 FQNEAQ (reference sequence).

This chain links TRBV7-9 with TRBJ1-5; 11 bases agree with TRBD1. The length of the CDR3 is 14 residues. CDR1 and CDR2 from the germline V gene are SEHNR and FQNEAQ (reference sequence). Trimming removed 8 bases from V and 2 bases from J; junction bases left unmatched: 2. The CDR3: CASQGQGGNQPQHF. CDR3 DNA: TGTGCCAGCCAGGGACAGGGGGGCAATCAGCCCCAGCATTTT.

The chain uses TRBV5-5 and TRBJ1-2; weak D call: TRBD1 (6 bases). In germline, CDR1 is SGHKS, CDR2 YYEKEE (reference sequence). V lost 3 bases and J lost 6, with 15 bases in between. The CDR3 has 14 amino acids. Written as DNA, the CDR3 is TGTGCCAGCAGCTCGAACCCGGGACAAGATGGCTACACCTTC. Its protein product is CASSSNPGQDGYTF.

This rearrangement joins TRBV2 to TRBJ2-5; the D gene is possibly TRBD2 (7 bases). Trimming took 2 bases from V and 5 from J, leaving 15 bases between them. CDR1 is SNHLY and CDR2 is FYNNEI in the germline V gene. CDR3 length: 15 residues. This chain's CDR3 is CASSEIGGRGETQYF. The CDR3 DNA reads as TGTGCCAGCAGTGAAATTGGGGGGAGGGGGGAGACCCAGTACTTC.

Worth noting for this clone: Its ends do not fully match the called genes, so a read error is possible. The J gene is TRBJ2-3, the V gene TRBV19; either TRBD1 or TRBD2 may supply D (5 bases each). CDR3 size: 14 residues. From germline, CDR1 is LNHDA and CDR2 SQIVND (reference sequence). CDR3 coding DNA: TGTGCCAGTAACGGACAACTAGACTCGCCCTTGGAGAATTTT. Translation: CASNGQLDSPLENF.

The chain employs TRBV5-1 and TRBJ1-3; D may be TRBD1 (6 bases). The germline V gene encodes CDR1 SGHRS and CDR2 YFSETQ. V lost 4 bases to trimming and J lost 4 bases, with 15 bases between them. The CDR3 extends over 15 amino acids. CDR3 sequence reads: CASSPSTGSGNTIYF. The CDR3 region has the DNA TGCGCCAGCAGCCCTTCAACAGGGTCCGGAAACACCATATATTTT.

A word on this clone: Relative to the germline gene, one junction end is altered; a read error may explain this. This CDR3 reads CASSLDLSYNEQFF. The CDR3 DNA reads as TGTGCTAGCAGCTTAGACCTCTCCTACAATGAGCAGTTCTTC. The V and J genes are TRBV7-7 and TRBJ2-1; D is unresolved. Per the germline V gene, CDR1 is SSHAT and CDR2 is FNYEAQ (reference sequence). CDR3 size: 14 residues. The variable domain in full, with the rest retrieved from reference TRBV7-7 and TRBJ2-1, is GAGVSQSPRYKVTKRGQDVTLRCDPISSHATLYWYQQALGQGPEFLTYFNYEAQPDKSGLPSDRFSAERPEGSISTLTIQRTEQRDSAMYRCASSLDLSYNEQFFGPGTRLTVL.

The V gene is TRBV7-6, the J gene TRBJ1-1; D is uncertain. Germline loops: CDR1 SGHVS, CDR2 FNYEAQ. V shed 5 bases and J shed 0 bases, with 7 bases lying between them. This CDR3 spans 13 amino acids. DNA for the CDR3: TGTGCCAGCAGCCCGACGGTGAACACTGAAGCTTTCTTT. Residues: CASSPTVNTEAFF.

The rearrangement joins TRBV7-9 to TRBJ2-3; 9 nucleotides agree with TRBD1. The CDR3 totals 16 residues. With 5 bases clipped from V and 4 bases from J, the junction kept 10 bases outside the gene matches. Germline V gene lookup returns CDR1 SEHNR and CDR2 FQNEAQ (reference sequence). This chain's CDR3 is CASSAQQGAWADTQYF. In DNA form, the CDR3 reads TGTGCCAGCAGCGCCCAACAGGGGGCCTGGGCAGATACGCAGTATTTT.

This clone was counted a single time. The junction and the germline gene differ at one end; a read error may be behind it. The DNA of the CDR3 is TGTGCTAGCAGCTTAGCTGAGGGCTACGAGCAGTACTTC. As protein: CASSLAEGYEQYF. The chain links TRBV7-7 to TRBJ2-7, with D possibly matching TRBD2 (5 bases). The germline gives CDR1 SSHAT, CDR2 FNYEAQ (reference sequence). CDR3 length: 13 amino acids.

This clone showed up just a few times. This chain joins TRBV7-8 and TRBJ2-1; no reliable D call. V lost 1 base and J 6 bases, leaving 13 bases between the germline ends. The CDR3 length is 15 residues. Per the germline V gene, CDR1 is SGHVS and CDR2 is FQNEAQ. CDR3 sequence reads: CASSLGTARGNEQFF. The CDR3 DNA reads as TGTGCCAGCAGCTTAGGGACCGCGCGAGGCAATGAGCAGTTCTTC.

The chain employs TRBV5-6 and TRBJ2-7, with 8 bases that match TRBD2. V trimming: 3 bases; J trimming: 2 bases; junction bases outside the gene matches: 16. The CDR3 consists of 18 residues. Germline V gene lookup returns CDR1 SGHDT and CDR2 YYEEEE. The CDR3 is CASSWAGLTSEPTYEQYF. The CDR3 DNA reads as TGTGCCAGCAGCTGGGCGGGGCTGACTAGCGAGCCAACCTACGAGCAGTACTTC. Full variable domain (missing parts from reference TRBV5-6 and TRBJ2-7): DAGVTQSPTHLIKTRGQQVTLRCSPKSGHDTVSWYQQALGQGPQFIFQYYEEEERQRGNFPDRFSGHQFPNYSSELNVNALLLGDSALYLCASSWAGLTSEPTYEQYFGPGTRLTVT.